These T cell receptor beta chains were read from a single sample in a study of blood T cell repertoires in COVID-19. Assay: immunoSEQ multiplex PCR; the TCRdb copy retains only in-frame clones and omits some. The repertoire has hundreds of thousands of clones, roughly 80% of them found once; the top ten carry about 4.4%. The sample was peripheral blood. Receptors were obtained from a woman in her 70s with acute or convalescent COVID-19. Each CDR3 is given with its conserved first and last residue. Fields, in order: clone size, D gene, V gene, J gene, CDR3 DNA, CDR3 protein. D genes are given only for firm matches. Part of the rows lack a size; the others show once, few, many or a class for expanded clones.

>once|-|TRBV29-1|TRBJ1-2
TGCAGCGTTGGGGCAGTCAGTAAATCTGGCTACACCTTC
CSVGAVSKSGYTF
>-|-|TRBV7-2|TRBJ2-3
TGTGCCAGCAGCTTAGCGGGGGGGCAATTATCAGATACGCAGTATTTT
CASSLAGGQLSDTQYF
>-|-|TRBV18|TRBJ1-1
TGTGCCAGCTCACCTTCACTACAGGGTGGCACTGAAGCTTTCTTT
CASSPSLQGGTEAFF
>-|TRBD1|TRBV6-6|TRBJ2-7
TGTGCCAGCAGCCCACGACAGGGGGCCGCCTACGAGCAGTACTTC
CASSPRQGAAYEQYF
>-|TRBD1|TRBV10-3|TRBJ2-3
TGTGCCATCAGTGAAACGGGACAGGGCCTCGCAGATACGCAGTATTTT
CAISETGQGLADTQYF
>-|TRBD1|TRBV2|TRBJ1-2
TGTGCCAGCAGTGAAGTCGGACAGGGCGGTCGGTATGGCTACACCTTC
CASSEVGQGGRYGYTF
>few|-|TRBV5-1|TRBJ1-6
TGCGCCAGCAGCTTCATTAATTCACCCCTCCACTTT
CASSFINSPLHF
>-|-|TRBV2|TRBJ2-7
TGTGCCAGCAGTGAGAGGCAGGGCGCGTCTTACGAGCAGTACTTC
CASSERQGASYEQYF
>-|-|TRBV5-1|TRBJ1-4
TGCGCCAGCAGCTACGGGACACTTGCAACTAATGAAAAACTGTTTTTT
CASSYGTLATNEKLFF
>-|TRBD1|TRBV2|TRBJ1-2
TGTGCCAGCAGGGATACCGGGACAGGCTATTCCTTC
CASRDTGTGYSF
>-|-|TRBV4-3|TRBJ1-1
TGCGCCAGCAGCCAAGTTCTGGGCAGGGGAAACACTGAAGCTTTCTTT
CASSQVLGRGNTEAFF
>-|TRBD2|TRBV6-6|TRBJ2-1
TGTGCCAGCAGTTATCTAACGGGGGGGCTCAATGAGCAGTTCTTC
CASSYLTGGLNEQFF
>-|-|TRBV30|TRBJ1-5
TGTGCCTGGAGCTTAAGGGGTGGCAATCAGCCCCAGCATTTT
CAWSLRGGNQPQHF
>-|-|TRBV19|TRBJ1-6
TGTGCCAGTAGTATAAAGTTCTCCGGGGGTGTGTGGATGAATTCACCCCTCCACTTT
CASSIKFSGGVWMNSPLHF
>-|-|TRBV19|TRBJ1-5
TGTGCCAGTAGTCTATCGGATGCGGAGTTGGGTCAGCCCCAGCATTTT
CASSLSDAELGQPQHF
>-|TRBD1|TRBV12-3/TRBV12-4|TRBJ1-6
TGTGCCAGCAGCCCGACAGGGCCACATCCCCTCCACTTT
CASSPTGPHPLHF
>-|-|TRBV15|TRBJ1-5
TGTGCCACCAGCAGAGATGGCTGGAATCAGCCCCAGCATTTT
CATSRDGWNQPQHF
>-|-|TRBV2|TRBJ2-5
TGTGCCAGCAGTGAATTTGTAGAGGAGACCCAGTACTTC
CASSEFVEETQYF
>-|TRBD1|TRBV18|TRBJ2-2
TGTGCCAGCTCACCACCGGGTCGGACAGGGATACAATTTACCGGGGAGCTGTTTTTT
CASSPPGRTGIQFTGELFF
>-|-|TRBV19|TRBJ2-7
TGTGCCAGTTCGTTCTCCTACGAGCAGTACTTC
CASSFSYEQYF
>-|TRBD1|TRBV5-1|TRBJ1-1
TGCGCCAGCAGCCCGGGACAGGTTATTAACACTGAAGCTTTCTTT
CASSPGQVINTEAFF
>-|-|TRBV24-1|TRBJ2-7
TGTGCCACCAGTGATCTAGACTTCAACTACGAGCAGTACTTC
CATSDLDFNYEQYF
>-|TRBD1|TRBV9|TRBJ1-1
TGTGCCAGCAGCATGAGACAGGGGATGAACACTGAAGCTTTCTTT
CASSMRQGMNTEAFF
>-|TRBD1|TRBV5-4|TRBJ1-1
TGTGCCAGCAGCTTGGCTGGAGGGGGCTCCACTGAAGCTTTCTTT
CASSLAGGGSTEAFF
>-|TRBD1|TRBV5-4|TRBJ2-1
TGTGCCAGCAGCTTGGGACAGGGGGAATACAATGAGCAGTTCTTC
CASSLGQGEYNEQFF
>-|TRBD1|TRBV4-3|TRBJ1-5
TGCGCCAGCAGCCAAGAGACAGGGCGCCTTAGCAATCAGCCCCAGCATTTT
CASSQETGRLSNQPQHF
>-|-|TRBV24-1|TRBJ2-5
TGTGCCACCAGTGATTCGGGGGGCCTAGAGACCCAGTACTTC
CATSDSGGLETQYF
>-|TRBD1|TRBV10-3|TRBJ1-2
TGTGCCATCAGCAGAGAAACAGGGGGCGCGAATGGCTACACCTTC
CAISRETGGANGYTF
>-|-|TRBV21-1|TRBJ1-2
TGTGCCAGCAGCAAAGCGAGAAACTATGGCTACACCTTC
CASSKARNYGYTF
>-|TRBD1|TRBV6-6|TRBJ1-4
TGTGCCAGCAGTCGACAGGGGGCTAATGAAAAACTGTTTTTT
CASSRQGANEKLFF
>once|-|TRBV18|TRBJ2-1
TGTGCCAGCTCTCCCACGGAGGGTGAGCAGTTCTTC
CASSPTEGEQFF
>-|-|TRBV30|TRBJ1-1
TGTGCCTGGAGGATAAGCATGAACACTGAAGCTTTCTTT
CAWRISMNTEAFF
>-|TRBD2|TRBV28|TRBJ2-2
TGTGCCAGCAGTGGAACTAGCGGGGGGGCCATCGAGGTGTATACCGGGGAGCTGTTTTTT
CASSGTSGGAIEVYTGELFF
>-|TRBD1|TRBV19|TRBJ1-1
TGTGCCAGTAGCACAGGGGTCGGGTACGCTGAAGCTTTCTTT
CASSTGVGYAEAFF
>once|-|TRBV10-3|TRBJ2-5
TGTGCCATCAGCTCAGGGTACCAAGAGACCCAGTACTTC
CAISSGYQETQYF
>-|-|TRBV6-5|TRBJ1-1
TGTGCCAGCAGGGTTAGGGGGTGGGTGAACACTGAAGCTTTCTTT
CASRVRGWVNTEAFF
>-|TRBD1|TRBV10-3|TRBJ2-7
TGTGCCATCAGTGAGTCTGGACAGGGAAACGAGCAGTACTTC
CAISESGQGNEQYF
>once|-|TRBV4-2|TRBJ2-2
TGTGCCAGCAGCCAAGTGCTCGGGGCCGGGGAGCTGTTTTTT
CASSQVLGAGELFF
>-|TRBD1|TRBV7-9|TRBJ1-2
TGTGCCAGCAGCCAGATGAGTCGGGGCAGGGGGCAAGGCTACACCTTC
CASSQMSRGRGQGYTF
>-|TRBD1|TRBV28|TRBJ1-6
TGTGCCAGCAGTTTATCCGGGACAGGGAGGATTTCACCCCTCCACTTT
CASSLSGTGRISPLHF
>few|-|TRBV19|TRBJ1-5
TGTGCCAGTAGTTCCCAGGCCTATAGCAATCAGCCCCAGCATTTT
CASSSQAYSNQPQHF
>-|-|TRBV24-1|TRBJ2-2
TGTGCCACCAGTGATCCAATTACGGGATCCGGGGAGCTGTTTTTT
CATSDPITGSGELFF
>-|TRBD1|TRBV27|TRBJ1-6
TGTGCCAGCAGTAACAGACAGGGGAAGAGTTCACCCCTCCACTTT
CASSNRQGKSSPLHF
>-|TRBD2|TRBV7-2|TRBJ2-2
TGTGCCAGCAGCTTAGTCGGGGGGGCTCAGAACACCGGGGAGCTGTTTTTT
CASSLVGGAQNTGELFF
>-|-|TRBV27|TRBJ2-5
TGTGCCAGCAGTCCAGTATCAGCGGTCGGTCCCCAGTACTTC
CASSPVSAVGPQYF
>-|-|TRBV7-2|TRBJ1-2
TGTGCCAGCAGCTCCGAGCGGTTGGGGGCGCATGGCTACACCTTC
CASSSERLGAHGYTF
>few|TRBD1|TRBV4-1|TRBJ1-1
TGCGCCAGCAGCCAAGGTATGGGGACAGGGACTAACACTGAAGCTTTCTTT
CASSQGMGTGTNTEAFF
>-|-|TRBV19|TRBJ1-3
TGTGCCAGTAGCACCTCGCGGGCTGCATCCGGAAACACCATATATTTT
CASSTSRAASGNTIYF
>once|-|TRBV7-2|TRBJ2-3
TGTGCCAGCAGCGTCTCTAGCTACACAGATACGCAGTATTTT
CASSVSSYTDTQYF
>-|-|TRBV12-3/TRBV12-4|TRBJ1-2
TGTGCCAGCAGACCCGGGACTGAAAATGGCTACACCTTC
CASRPGTENGYTF